The present T cell receptor (beta chain) was sequenced within a study of T cell responses to AZD1222 COVID-19 vaccine. This clone was seen only once. V was trimmed by 8 bases and J by 0 bases, leaving 16 bases between them. Germline CDR1 reads MNHEY; CDR2 reads SVGAGI. The CDR3 spans 15 residues. Profiling relied on immunoSEQ multiplex PCR, and the TCRdb table lists in-frame clones only, not all of them. The sample carries fewer than 180,000 clones, roughly 90% recorded once. This receptor was taken from an adult who received the AZD1222 COVID-19 vaccine. Source: peripheral blood, taken 28 days after the second AZD1222 dose. The chain carries TRBV6-5 and TRBJ1-1, with D perhaps TRBD1 (6 bases). The CDR3 protein is CASSPGEEMNTEAFF. In nucleotides, the CDR3 is TGTGCCAGCTCCCCAGGGGAGGAGATGAACACTGAAGCTTTCTTT.